Shown below are 16 T cell receptor beta chains from a single sample sequenced in a study of cytomegalovirus exposure and HLA in healthy donors. PCR involved 60 Vbeta and 13 Jbeta primers. Repertoires were generated with immunoSEQ multiplex PCR, while TCRdb's copy carries only in-frame clones and drops some. The sample consists of roughly 120,000 clones, roughly two thirds of them appearing once. The sequencing input was PBMCs. The receptor source for this set is a man aged 30 to 39 in good health and CMV-seropositive.

The rearrangement joins TRBV6-5 to TRBJ2-3; D gene uncertain. Germline loops: CDR1 MNHEY, CDR2 SVGAGI. Trimming removed 6 bases from V and 13 bases from J, with 17 bases in between. This CDR3 has 12 residues. The CDR3 bases are TGTGCCAGCAGCGTGGGCCTACAAAAAAAGTATTTT. This translates into CASSVGLQKKYF.

V gene TRBV7-2 combines with J gene TRBJ1-5; 7 bases match TRBD1. Germline values: CDR1 SGHTA, CDR2 FQGNSA. V was clipped by 3 bases and J by 1 base; unmatched bases: 3. The CDR3 is 15 residues long. DNA for the CDR3: TGTGCCAGCAGCTTGCGAGGGGGCAGCAATCAGCCCCAGCATTTT. It yields the protein CASSLRGGSNQPQHF.

The chain recombines TRBV18 with TRBJ2-3, with no clear D. The V end lost 4 bases, the J end lost 5 bases, and 13 bases lay between the germline ends. Per germline, CDR1 KGHSH and CDR2 LQKENI. CDR3 length equals 14 residues. This chain's CDR3 is CASSLPFPGDTQYF. The DNA of the CDR3 is TGTGCCAGCTCACTGCCCTTCCCCGGAGATACGCAGTATTTT.

The chain carries TRBV28 and TRBJ2-5, with TRBD2 matching over 9 bases. CDR1 and CDR2 (germline): MDHEN, SYDVKM. The J segment lost 1 base and the V segment lost 2 bases, leaving 8 bases of the junction unmatched. The CDR3 contains 17 residues. In nucleotides, the CDR3 is TGTGCCAGCAGTTTAATTGGGCTAGCGGGGTTCCAAGAGACCCAGTACTTC. Protein sequence: CASSLIGLAGFQETQYF. Full variable domain (missing parts from reference TRBV28 and TRBJ2-5): DVKVTQSSRYLVKRTGEKVFLECVQDMDHENMFWYRQDPGLGLRLIYFSYDVKMKEKGDIPEGYSVSREKKERFSLILESASTNQTSMYLCASSLIGLAGFQETQYFGPGTRLLVL.

The V and J genes are TRBV27 and TRBJ2-2; D is perhaps TRBD1 (5 bases). Germline CDR1 and CDR2: MNHEY and SMNVEV (reference sequence). Between the trimmed V and J ends, which lost 7 bases and 9 bases, there was a span of 18 bases. This CDR3 has 14 residues. CDR3 loop: CASTERGVYRELFF. In DNA form, the CDR3 reads TGTGCCAGCACGGAAAGGGGTGTATACCGGGAGCTGTTTTTT.

This clone was detected only a few times. In DNA form, the CDR3 reads TGCGCCAGCAGCTTGGAACTGCCGTTCAATGAGCAGTTCTTC. Residues: CASSLELPFNEQFF. The chain is built from TRBV5-1 and TRBJ2-1; D gene uncertain. Germline loops: CDR1 SGHRS, CDR2 YFSETQ. Trimming removed 0 bases at V and 6 bases at J, with 10 bases between. This CDR3 region has 14 residues. Combining the CDR3 with reference TRBV5-1 and TRBJ2-1 gives the whole variable domain KAGVTQTPRYLIKTRGQQVTLSCSPISGHRSVSWYQQTPGQGLQFLFEYFSETQRNKGNFPGRFSGRQFSNSRSEMNVSTLELGDSALYLCASSLELPFNEQFFGPGTRLTVL.

V usage is TRBV10-2 and J usage is TRBJ2-3; TRBD2 is a possible D gene (5 bases). Germline V gives CDR1 WSHSY, CDR2 SAAADI. V was shortened by 8 bases and J by 8 bases, with 8 bases between the two germline ends. There are 10 residues in the CDR3. CDR3 loop: CASQEVTQYF. The DNA of the CDR3 is TGCGCCAGCCAGGAGGTTACGCAGTATTTT.

The DNA for the CDR3 is TGCAGCGTTGTTCGGCCCAGGGGGCCCTACAATGAGCAGTTCTTC. This encodes CSVVRPRGPYNEQFF. This rearrangement joins TRBV29-1 to TRBJ2-1; 8 bases match TRBD1. Unmatched junction bases numbered 7, after V lost 4 bases and J lost 2 bases. CDR1 is SQVTM, CDR2 ANQGSEA, per germline. This CDR3 spans 15 amino acids.

The DNA of the CDR3 is TGTGCCAGTAGTAGAGGACTAGCCGCTACCTACGAGCAGTACTTC. Translated: CASSRGLAATYEQYF. The chain combines TRBV19 with TRBJ2-7; 8 bases are shared with TRBD2. Germline-derived CDR1 and CDR2 are LNHDA and SQIVND (reference sequence). The V gene end was trimmed by 4 bases and the J gene end by 2 bases; junction bases not matched to a gene: 7. The CDR3 is 15 amino acids.

The genes are TRBV2 and TRBJ2-1; maybe TRBD1 (6 bases). V was cut by 11 bases and J by 0 bases, with 20 bases left in between. The germline V gene has CDR1 SNHLY and CDR2 FYNNEI. CDR3 length equals 16 residues. This CDR3 reads CAVPTPWTDSYNEQFF. The CDR3 nucleotides are TGTGCCGTCCCGACTCCCTGGACAGACTCCTACAATGAGCAGTTCTTC.

This rearrangement joins TRBV11-2 to TRBJ1-1; D possibly corresponds to TRBD1 (5 bases). Trimming shortened V by 1 base and J by 5 bases, and 14 bases separated the two germline ends. The CDR3 spans 15 residues. CDR1 is SGHAT, CDR2 FQNNGV, per germline. CDR3 residues: CASSLVRAGVTEAFF. The CDR3 DNA follows: TGTGCCAGCAGCTTAGTGAGGGCGGGGGTAACTGAAGCTTTCTTT. The variable domain in full, completed from reference TRBV11-2 and TRBJ1-1, reads EAGVAQSPRYKIIEKRQSVAFWCNPISGHATLYWYQQILGQGPKLLIQFQNNGVVDDSQLPKDRFSAERLKGVDSTLKIQPAKLEDSAVYLCASSLVRAGVTEAFFGQGTRLTVV.

This clone has a handful of counts. J is TRBJ1-3 and V is TRBV27; D is undetermined. Germline lookup yields CDR1 MNHEY and CDR2 SMNVEV (reference sequence). The length of the CDR3 is 15 residues. V was trimmed by 6 bases and J by 0 bases, leaving 12 bases between them. The CDR3 reads CASSIGLFSGNTIYF. In nucleotides, the CDR3 is TGTGCCAGCAGCATTGGGCTGTTCTCTGGAAACACCATATATTTT.

The chain is built from TRBV7-2 and TRBJ1-1; maybe TRBD1 (6 bases). Germline V gene data show CDR1 as SGHTA and CDR2 as FQGNSA. The CDR3 loop spans 15 amino acids. Trimming pared 2 bases from V and 4 bases from J, leaving 14 bases between. CDR3 loop: CASSLSPRGITEAFF. DNA for the CDR3: TGTGCCAGCAGCTTATCCCCCAGGGGCATCACTGAAGCTTTCTTT.

CDR3 bases: TGTGCCAGCAGCTTAAAATACGGGAGCAATCAGCCCCAGCATTTT. This translates into CASSLKYGSNQPQHF. V usage is TRBV7-2 and J usage is TRBJ1-5; D ambiguous. The CDR3 runs 15 residues. Trimming stripped 2 bases from V and 1 base from J, with 9 bases between. Germline-derived CDR1 and CDR2 are SGHTA and FQGNSA.

J is TRBJ2-1 and V is TRBV6-6, with 10 positions matching TRBD1. Germline V gene data show CDR1 as MNHNY and CDR2 as SVGAGI (reference sequence). The J segment lost 7 bases and the V segment lost 6 bases, leaving 9 bases of the junction unmatched. This CDR3 region has 15 residues. CDR3 coding DNA: TGTGCCAGCAGATTCGGGACAGGGGCTGAGAATGAGCAGTTCTTC. This translates into CASRFGTGAENEQFF.

This chain links TRBV19 with TRBJ1-1, with 8 bases aligning to TRBD1. Looked up from germline, CDR1 is LNHDA and CDR2 is SQIVND (reference sequence). J was trimmed by 7 bases and V by 3 bases; bases with no gene match: 7. This CDR3 has 14 residues. CDR3 nucleotide sequence: TGTGCCAGTAGTATGGGGACAGGAGGTAGTGAAGCTTTCTTT. This sequence encodes CASSMGTGGSEAFF.